Following are 13 T cell receptor beta chains from one sample sequenced in a study of blood T cells in healthy people across ages. For the second PCR, which ran for roughly 6 to 12 cycles, a sample-barcoded 5' primer and a J-beta primer mix were used. TCRdb re-derived calls from the 5' RACE reads in MiXCR, one entry per CDR3 protein. This sample has under 1,100,000 distinct CDR3 sequences, with approximately 25% found just once. These data were also filed under a second study, of T cells of mothers and their children.

Material for sequencing was blood. Every receptor here comes from a girl aged 2 to 9 in good health.

This chain connects TRBV7-9 to TRBJ2-1; 7 nucleotides match TRBD2. Per germline, CDR1 SEHNR and CDR2 FQNEAQ (reference sequence). The CDR3 spans 12 residues. Germline trimming cut 6 bases from V and 8 bases from J; bases unmatched to any gene: 4. The CDR3 DNA is TGTGCCAGCAGGACTGCGGGAGATGAGCAGTTCTTC. Translation gives CASRTAGDEQFF.

This chain links TRBV7-9 with TRBJ2-5; the match to TRBD1 covers 7 bases. Germline V gives CDR1 SEHNR, CDR2 FQNEAQ (reference sequence). V gave up 6 bases and J gave up 2 bases; unmatched junction bases: 3. The CDR3 has 13 amino acids. CDR3 sequence (DNA): TGTGCCAGCAGAGGGGGACAGCAAGAGACCCAGTACTTC. Protein sequence: CASRGGQQETQYF.

This sequence joins TRBV7-2 and TRBJ2-1, with D perhaps matching TRBD1 or TRBD2 (7 bases each). The better agreement between TRBJ2-7 and the DNA end casts doubt on the J call. The length of the CDR3 is 15 residues. Germline assignment: CDR1 SGHTA and CDR2 FQGNSA. The CDR3 region is CASSLAARGGYEQYF. CDR3 DNA sequence: TGTGCCAGCAGCTTAGCTGCCAGGGGGGGCTACGAGCAGTACTTC.

This chain uses TRBV24-1 with TRBJ2-5; perhaps TRBD2 as D (5 bases). Gene TRBJ2-1 matches the end of the DNA better, so the J call may be wrong. Germline V gives CDR1 KGHDR, CDR2 SFDVKD. This CDR3 contains 13 residues. The CDR3 loop is CASGSGSLHEQFF. The CDR3 coding sequence is TGTGCTTCGGGAAGCGGTAGCCTCCATGAGCAGTTCTTC.

The table lists this clonotype with a few counts. The CDR3 protein is CASSRPAGREMTDTQYF. The CDR3 nucleotides are TGTGCCAGCAGCCGACCCGCGGGGCGGGAGATGACAGATACGCAGTATTTT. The genes are TRBV7-2 and TRBJ2-3, with 7 positions matching TRBD2. CDR3 length: 17 amino acids. From germline, CDR1 is SGHTA and CDR2 FQGNSA. After removal of 5 bases from V and 3 bases from J, the junction contained 14 bases not matched to a gene.

Only one count was recorded for this clonotype. The rearrangement uses TRBV4-3 and TRBJ2-5, with a tentative D call TRBD2 (5 bases). TRBJ2-7 explains the end of the DNA better; the J call may be wrong. The CDR3 is 16 residues long. Germline V gene lookup returns CDR1 LGHNA and CDR2 YSLEER. The CDR3 bases are TGCGCCAGCAGCCAAGAACGGGATATTGGCAACTACGAGCAGTACTTC. Its protein is CASSQERDIGNYEQYF.

This clonotype came up a few times. V usage is TRBV12-3 or TRBV12-4 and J usage is TRBJ2-3; the D is unclear. V lost 1 base and J lost 1, with 9 bases in between. The CDR3 consists of 15 residues. The CDR3 DNA follows: TGTGCCAGCAGTTTAGGCGGTTGGGGCACAGATACGCAGTATTTT. Encoded protein: CASSLGGWGTDTQYF.

The chain has TRBV4-3 and TRBJ1-4; possibly TRBD1 for D (6 bases). This CDR3 has 14 residues. Looked up from germline, CDR1 is LGHNA and CDR2 is YSLEER. V lost 0 bases, J lost 8 bases, and 10 bases lay in between. The DNA for the CDR3 is TGCGCCAGCAGCCAAGATCGGGGGGCGGAAAAACTGTTTTTT. It yields the protein CASSQDRGAEKLFF.

For this clonotype: Likely a read error: the CDR3 ends without its conserved phenylalanine or tryptophan. The chain uses TRBV7-2 and TRBJ1-2; D gene unclear. V was cut by 7 bases and J by 2 bases, with 5 bases left in between. The germline gives CDR1 SGHTA, CDR2 FQGNSA. CDR3 length equals 11 residues. The CDR3 reads CASTENYGYTL. The CDR3 DNA reads as TGTGCCAGCACAGAGAACTATGGCTACACCCTC.

The chain is built from TRBV7-9 and TRBJ2-5; weak D call: TRBD1 (8 bases). CDR3 length: 15 amino acids. Trimming stripped 6 bases from V and 1 base from J, with 15 bases between. Germline V gives CDR1 SEHNR, CDR2 FQNEAQ (reference sequence). The CDR3 bases are TGTGCCAGCAGTTACAGGGGGGGGGCCCAAGAGACCCAGTACTTC. As protein: CASSYRGGAQETQYF.

V gene TRBV7-9 combines with J gene TRBJ2-1; 12 bases match TRBD2. CDR1 and CDR2 from the germline V gene are SEHNR and FQNEAQ (reference sequence). V shed 3 bases, J shed 10 bases, and the junction held 7 bases outside the gene matches. The CDR3 extends over 15 amino acids. The CDR3 region is CASSLVTSGSWEQFF. The CDR3 nucleotides are TGTGCCAGCAGCTTGGTGACTAGCGGGAGTTGGGAGCAGTTCTTC.

This clonotype was recorded a few times. V usage is TRBV6-1 and J usage is TRBJ2-2, with D unclear. The V gene lost 0 bases and the J gene lost 6 bases, with 8 bases spanning the gap. There are 14 residues in the CDR3. CDR1 MNHNS and CDR2 SASEGT come from the germline V gene. The CDR3 protein is CASSEANSAGELFF. In nucleotides, the CDR3 is TGTGCCAGCAGTGAAGCGAATTCCGCCGGGGAGCTGTTTTTT.

This sequence joins TRBV4-2 and TRBJ2-5, with 7 bases aligning to TRBD2. The V and J ends lost 1 base and 3 bases, in that order; junction bases with no gene match: 11. The CDR3 has 17 residues. Germline CDR1 LGHNA, CDR2 YNFKEQ. CDR3 sequence (DNA): TGTGCCAGCAGCCAAGTTTTATCTAGCGGAGGGGAAGAGACCCAGTACTTC. Residues: CASSQVLSSGGEETQYF.